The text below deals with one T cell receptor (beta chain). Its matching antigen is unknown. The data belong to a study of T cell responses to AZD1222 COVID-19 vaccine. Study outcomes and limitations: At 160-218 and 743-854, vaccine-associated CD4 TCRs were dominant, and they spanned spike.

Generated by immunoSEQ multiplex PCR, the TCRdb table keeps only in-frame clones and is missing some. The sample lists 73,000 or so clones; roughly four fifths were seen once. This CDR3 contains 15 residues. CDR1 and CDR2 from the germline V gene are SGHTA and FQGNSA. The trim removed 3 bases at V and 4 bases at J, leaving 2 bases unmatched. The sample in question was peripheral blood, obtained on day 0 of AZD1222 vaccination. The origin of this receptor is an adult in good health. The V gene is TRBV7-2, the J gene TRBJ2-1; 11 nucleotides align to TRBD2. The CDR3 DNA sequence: TGTGCCAGCAGCTTTACTAGCGGGGGTTACAATGAGCAGTTCTTC. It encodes CASSFTSGGYNEQFF.